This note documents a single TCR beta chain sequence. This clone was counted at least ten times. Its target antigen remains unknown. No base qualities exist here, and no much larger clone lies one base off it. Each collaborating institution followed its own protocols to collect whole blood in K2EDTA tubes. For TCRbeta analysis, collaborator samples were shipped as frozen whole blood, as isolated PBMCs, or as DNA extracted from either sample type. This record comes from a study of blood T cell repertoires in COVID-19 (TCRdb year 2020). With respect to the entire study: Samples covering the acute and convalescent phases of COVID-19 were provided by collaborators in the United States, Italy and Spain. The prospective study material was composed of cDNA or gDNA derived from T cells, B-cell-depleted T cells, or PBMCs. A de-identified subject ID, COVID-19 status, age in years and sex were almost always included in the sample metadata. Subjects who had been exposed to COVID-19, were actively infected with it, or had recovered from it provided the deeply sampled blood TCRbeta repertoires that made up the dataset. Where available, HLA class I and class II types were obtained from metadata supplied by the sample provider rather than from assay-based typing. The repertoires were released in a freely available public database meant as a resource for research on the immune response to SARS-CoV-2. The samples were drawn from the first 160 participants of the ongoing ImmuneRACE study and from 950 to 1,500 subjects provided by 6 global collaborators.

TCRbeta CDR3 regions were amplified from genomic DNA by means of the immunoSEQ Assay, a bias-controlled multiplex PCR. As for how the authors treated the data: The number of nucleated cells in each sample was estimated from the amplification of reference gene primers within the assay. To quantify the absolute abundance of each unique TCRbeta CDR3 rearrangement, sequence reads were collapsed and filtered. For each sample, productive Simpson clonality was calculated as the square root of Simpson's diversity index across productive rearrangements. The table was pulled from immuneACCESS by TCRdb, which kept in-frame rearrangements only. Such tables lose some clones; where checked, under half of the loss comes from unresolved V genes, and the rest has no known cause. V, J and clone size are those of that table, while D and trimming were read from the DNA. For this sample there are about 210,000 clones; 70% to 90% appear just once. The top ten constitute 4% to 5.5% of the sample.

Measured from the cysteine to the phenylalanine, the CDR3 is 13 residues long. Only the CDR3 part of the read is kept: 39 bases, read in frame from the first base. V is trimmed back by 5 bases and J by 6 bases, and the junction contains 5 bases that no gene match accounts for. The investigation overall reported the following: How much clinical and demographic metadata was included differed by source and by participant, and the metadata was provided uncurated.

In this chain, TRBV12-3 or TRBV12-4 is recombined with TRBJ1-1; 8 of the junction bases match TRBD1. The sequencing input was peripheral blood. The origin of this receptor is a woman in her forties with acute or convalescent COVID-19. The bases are TGTGCCAGCAGTCCGGACAGGGCGGCTGAAGCTTTCTTT. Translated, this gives CASSPDRAAEAFF.